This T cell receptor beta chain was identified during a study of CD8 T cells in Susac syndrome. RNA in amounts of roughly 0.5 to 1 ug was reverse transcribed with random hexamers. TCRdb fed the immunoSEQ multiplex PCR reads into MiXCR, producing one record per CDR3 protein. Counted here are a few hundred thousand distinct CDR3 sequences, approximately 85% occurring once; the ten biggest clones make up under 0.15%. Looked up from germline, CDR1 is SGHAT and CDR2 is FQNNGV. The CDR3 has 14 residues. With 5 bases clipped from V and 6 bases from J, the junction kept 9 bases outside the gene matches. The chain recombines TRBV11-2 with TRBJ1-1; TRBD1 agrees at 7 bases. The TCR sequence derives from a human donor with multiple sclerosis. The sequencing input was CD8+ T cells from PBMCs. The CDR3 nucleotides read TGTGCCAGCAGCGCCAGTGGCGGGACAGCTGAAGCTTTCTTT. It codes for CASSASGGTAEAFF. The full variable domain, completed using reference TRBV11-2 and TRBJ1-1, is EAGVAQSPRYKIIEKRQSVAFWCNPISGHATLYWYQQILGQGPKLLIQFQNNGVVDDSQLPKDRFSAERLKGVDSTLKIQPAKLEDSAVYLCASSASGGTAEAFFGQGTRLTVV.